This T cell receptor (beta chain) was recorded in a study of TIL therapy for anti-PD-1-resistant metastatic lung cancer. CDR3 length: 15 amino acids. CDR1 and CDR2 from the germline V gene are SGDLS and YYNGEE. V was shortened by 3 bases and J by 0 bases, with 12 bases between the two germline ends. Stated time point: pre-treatment sample, taken before nivolumab and TIL therapy. Patients were adults with stage 4 NSCLC. The immunoSEQ assay was v3. Sequencing was performed with immunoSEQ multiplex PCR; in TCRdb, only in-frame clones are kept and a portion is missing. The data contain 55,000 to 70,000 clones, roughly 87% of them singletons.

This chain uses TRBV9 with TRBJ1-1, with D possibly matching TRBD1 (6 bases). The input for sequencing was blood, taken at baseline. This TCR was recovered from a person aged 25-85 years with non-small cell lung cancer. CDR3 protein: CASSAQTGLNTEAFF. The CDR3, as DNA: TGTGCCAGCAGCGCCCAGACAGGCCTGAACACTGAAGCTTTCTTT.